A single sample gave rise to the 11 T cell receptor beta chains below, sequenced in a study of blood T cell repertoires in COVID-19 (dated by TCRdb to 2020 to 2022). Library preparation was by the immunoSEQ multiplex PCR assay. In its TCRdb copy, this immuneACCESS table keeps in-frame sequences only and misses some clones. Where compared with another copy, unresolved V genes explain less than half of these, and the others have no known cause. This sample holds some 400,000 clones; about 90% were observed only once. About 2.1% of the sample rests with the top ten. The sample was peripheral blood. Source of these receptors: a woman aged 60-75 years with COVID-19, enrolled during active disease.

Concerning this clone itself: Compared with germline, one end of the junction differs, possibly owing to a read error. The J gene is TRBJ2-5, the V gene TRBV7-7, with D possibly being TRBD2 (6 bases). CDR1 SSHAT and CDR2 FNYEAQ come from the germline V gene (reference sequence). The CDR3 is 15 residues long. The CDR3, as DNA: TGTGCTAGCAGCTTAGCGGCGGGAAACGGGGGGACCCAGTACTTC. Translation: CASSLAAGNGGTQYF.

The rearrangement joins TRBV5-1 to TRBJ2-3; TRBD2 might be the D (5 bases). The germline V gene encodes CDR1 SGHRS and CDR2 YFSETQ. V dropped 1 base and J dropped 0 bases, with 12 bases sitting between them. CDR3 length: 16 amino acids. CDR3 protein: CASSLPEGSSTDTQYF. DNA for the CDR3: TGCGCCAGCAGCTTGCCAGAGGGCTCAAGCACAGATACGCAGTATTTT.

The CDR3 coding sequence is TGTGCCAGCAGCTTAGAAGTGACAGGGGAGGAGTTTGATAATTCACCCCTCCACTTT. Translated: CASSLEVTGEEFDNSPLHF. This chain connects TRBV11-3 to TRBJ1-6, with 8 nucleotides matching TRBD1. Germline V gene sequence: CDR1 SGHNT, CDR2 YENEEA. The CDR3 runs 19 residues. J gave up 5 bases and V 0 bases, and 12 bases lay outside the gene matches.

This clone was counted between two and nine times. The J gene is TRBJ1-2, the V gene TRBV7-9, with TRBD1 matching over 7 bases. CDR3 length: 18 amino acids. CDR1 is SEHNR, CDR2 FQNEAQ, per germline (reference sequence). Germline trimming cut 4 bases from V and 4 bases from J; bases unmatched to any gene: 18. CDR3 in DNA: TGTGCCAGCAGCTCTCGCGTGATACGGGACAGTTGGGGCTATGGCTACACCTTC. Protein: CASSSRVIRDSWGYGYTF.

The sample holds one count of this clone. V and J are TRBV5-8 and TRBJ1-1; no reliable D call. Germline assignment: CDR1 SGHTS and CDR2 YDEGEE. The CDR3 is made up of 13 amino acids. The germline V and J ends were trimmed by 3 bases and 1 base, with 7 bases remaining between them. The CDR3 nucleotides read TGTGCCAGCAGCTATTACGGGAACACTGAAGCTTTCTTT. This gives the protein CASSYYGNTEAFF. Supplemented by reference TRBV5-8 and TRBJ1-1, the full variable domain reads EAGVTQSPTHLIKTRGQQATLRCSPISGHTSVYWYQQALGLGLQFLLWYDEGEERNRGNFPPRFSGRQFPNYSSELNVNALELEDSALYLCASSYYGNTEAFFGQGTRLTVV.

The chain uses TRBV7-9 and TRBJ1-6; D is undetermined. Germline CDR1 reads SEHNR; CDR2 reads FQNEAQ (reference sequence). The CDR3 spans 16 residues. V lost 4 bases to trimming and J lost 7 bases, with 17 bases between them. The DNA of the CDR3 is TGTGCCAGCAGCTCCCCGCTTTCCACGGGGAATTCACCCCTCCACTTT. Translation gives CASSSPLSTGNSPLHF.

This clone is a singleton in its sample. The rearrangement joins TRBV5-4 to TRBJ2-4, with D tentatively TRBD2 (7 bases). In germline, CDR1 is SGHNT, CDR2 YYREEE (reference sequence). The CDR3 spans 19 residues. V gave up 4 bases and J gave up 1 base, with 24 bases separating them. For the CDR3, the DNA is TGTGCCAGCAGCAAGGAGCGTGGGCGCGGGGGCTTTGCCAAAAACATTCAGTACTTC. The encoded protein is CASSKERGRGGFAKNIQYF.

The chain uses TRBV7-6 and TRBJ1-5, with a possible D match to TRBD1 (5 bases). Deletions cut 4 bases from V and 4 bases from J, with 14 bases between. Germline CDR1 and CDR2: SGHVS and FNYEAQ. This CDR3 comprises 15 residues. In DNA form, the CDR3 reads TGTGCCAGCAGCTCATGGGGTGGGGGGAATCAGCCCCAGCATTTT. Translation: CASSSWGGGNQPQHF.

A single count supports this clone. This chain connects TRBV6-6 to TRBJ2-5; D possibly corresponds to TRBD2 (6 bases). Trimming left V 4 bases short and J 5 bases short, with 17 bases between. CDR1 is MNHNY and CDR2 is SVGAGI in the germline V gene (reference sequence). This CDR3 has 15 amino acids. CDR3 DNA: TGTGCCAGCAGTTCCGGACTACCCCCGGGGGAGACCCAGTACTTC. Amino acids: CASSSGLPPGETQYF.

The chain combines TRBV7-2 with TRBJ2-3; 10 bases fit TRBD2. Germline V gene data show CDR1 as SGHTA and CDR2 as FQGNSA. Trimming took 5 bases from V and 4 from J; bases not matched to a gene: 6. The CDR3 spans 15 residues. The CDR3 DNA follows: TGTGCCAGCAGCCTGCAGCGGGGGGGCGCAGATACGCAGTATTTT. As protein: CASSLQRGGADTQYF.

The chain combines TRBV19 with TRBJ1-4; 7 nucleotides align to TRBD1. The CDR3 runs to 15 residues. J gave up 4 bases and V 4 bases, and 6 bases lay outside the gene matches. From germline, CDR1 is LNHDA and CDR2 SQIVND (reference sequence). This CDR3 is CASSKGAGLNEKLFF. The DNA of the CDR3 is TGTGCCAGTAGTAAGGGGGCTGGACTTAATGAAAAACTGTTTTTT.